A selection of T cell receptor beta chains follows, all from one sample in a study of long-term antiretroviral therapy in people with HIV. Clones were read by immunoSEQ multiplex PCR, and TCRdb kept only the in-frame ones, dropping some. The sample lists about 24,000 clones, 80% to 90% occurring once. The sequencing used unsorted PBMCs, collected 1.8 years before starting antiretroviral therapy. These receptors were collected from a woman in her thirties with HIV. Both conserved end residues are part of each CDR3. The D gene is left open where the match is weak.

j_call d_call cdr3_length v_call cdr3_aa
TRBJ2-2 - 14 TRBV2 CASSISGSTGELFF
TRBJ1-2 - 14 TRBV11-2 CASSLGLPNYGYTF
TRBJ2-1 - 17 TRBV7-8 CASSSQGPSSSYNEQFF
TRBJ2-1 TRBD1 15 TRBV5-1 CASSLDRGSYNEQFF
TRBJ2-1 - 18 TRBV5-6 CASSLASGGPISYNEQFF
TRBJ1-2 TRBD1 15 TRBV9 CASSARQGMGYGYTF
TRBJ1-1 - 14 TRBV7-9 CASSLEGMNTEAFF
TRBJ2-2 - 17 TRBV9 CASSPQGGGGSTGELFF
TRBJ2-7 TRBD1 14 TRBV11-2 CASSRGTVSYEQYF
TRBJ2-1 - 11 TRBV7-9 CASIGGYEQFF
TRBJ1-3 - 14 TRBV7-8 CASSLEVSGNTIYF
TRBJ2-2 TRBD1 15 TRBV5-4 CASRGQGHGTGELFF
TRBJ1-2 TRBD1 14 TRBV5-1 CASSFAGGGYGYTF
TRBJ1-4 - 14 TRBV4-2 CASSQVLVNEKLFF
TRBJ2-2 TRBD2 19 TRBV27 CASSLSSLAGGLNTGELFF
TRBJ1-2 - 17 TRBV27 CASSTREMGSVNYGYTF
TRBJ1-5 - 12 TRBV5-8 CAWGYGNQPQHF
TRBJ2-3 - 14 TRBV5-8 CASSLGQFADTQYF
TRBJ1-6 - 14 TRBV9 CASSVTGNDSPLHF
TRBJ1-6 - 14 TRBV4-1 CASTPPGGNSPLHF
TRBJ2-1 - 12 TRBV2 CASTLNSGEQFF
TRBJ1-5 - 13 TRBV10-1 CASSAKGNQPQHF
TRBJ2-1 - 15 TRBV7-7 CASSLVPGSNTEQFF
TRBJ1-1 - 14 TRBV7-2 CASSPTTFNTEAFF
TRBJ2-7 TRBD1 14 TRBV18 CASSPTGQPYEQYF
TRBJ1-3 - 11 TRBV30 CAWSYENTIYF